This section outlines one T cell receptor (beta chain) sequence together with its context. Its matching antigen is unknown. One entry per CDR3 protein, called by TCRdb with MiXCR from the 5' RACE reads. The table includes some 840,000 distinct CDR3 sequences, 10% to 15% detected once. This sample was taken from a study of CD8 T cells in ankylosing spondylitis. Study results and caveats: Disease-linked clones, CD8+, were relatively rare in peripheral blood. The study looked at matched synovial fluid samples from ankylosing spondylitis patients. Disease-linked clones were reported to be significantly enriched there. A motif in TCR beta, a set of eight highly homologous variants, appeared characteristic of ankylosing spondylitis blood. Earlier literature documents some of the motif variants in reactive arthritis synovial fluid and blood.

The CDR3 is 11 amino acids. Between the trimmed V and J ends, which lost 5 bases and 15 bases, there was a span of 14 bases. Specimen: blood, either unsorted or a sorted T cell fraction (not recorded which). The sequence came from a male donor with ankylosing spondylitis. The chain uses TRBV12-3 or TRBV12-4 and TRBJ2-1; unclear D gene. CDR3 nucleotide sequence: TGTGCCAGCAGTCGGACCGGCGTGTGGTTCTTC. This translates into CASSRTGVWFF.